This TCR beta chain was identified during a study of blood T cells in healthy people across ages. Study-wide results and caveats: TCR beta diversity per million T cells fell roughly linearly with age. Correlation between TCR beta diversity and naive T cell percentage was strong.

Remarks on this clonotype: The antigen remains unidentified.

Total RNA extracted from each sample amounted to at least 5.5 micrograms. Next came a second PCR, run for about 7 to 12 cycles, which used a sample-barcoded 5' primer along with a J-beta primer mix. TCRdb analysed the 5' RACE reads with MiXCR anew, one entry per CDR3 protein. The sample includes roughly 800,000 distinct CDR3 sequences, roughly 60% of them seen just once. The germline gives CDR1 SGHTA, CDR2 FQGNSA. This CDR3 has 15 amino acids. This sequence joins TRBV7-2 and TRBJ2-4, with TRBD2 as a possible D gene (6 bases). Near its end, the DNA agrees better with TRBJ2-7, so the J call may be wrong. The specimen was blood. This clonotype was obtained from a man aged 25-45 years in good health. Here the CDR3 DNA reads TGTGCCAGCAGCTTACGGGCGGGGAGTGGCTACGAGCAGTACTTC. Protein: CASSLRAGSGYEQYF.